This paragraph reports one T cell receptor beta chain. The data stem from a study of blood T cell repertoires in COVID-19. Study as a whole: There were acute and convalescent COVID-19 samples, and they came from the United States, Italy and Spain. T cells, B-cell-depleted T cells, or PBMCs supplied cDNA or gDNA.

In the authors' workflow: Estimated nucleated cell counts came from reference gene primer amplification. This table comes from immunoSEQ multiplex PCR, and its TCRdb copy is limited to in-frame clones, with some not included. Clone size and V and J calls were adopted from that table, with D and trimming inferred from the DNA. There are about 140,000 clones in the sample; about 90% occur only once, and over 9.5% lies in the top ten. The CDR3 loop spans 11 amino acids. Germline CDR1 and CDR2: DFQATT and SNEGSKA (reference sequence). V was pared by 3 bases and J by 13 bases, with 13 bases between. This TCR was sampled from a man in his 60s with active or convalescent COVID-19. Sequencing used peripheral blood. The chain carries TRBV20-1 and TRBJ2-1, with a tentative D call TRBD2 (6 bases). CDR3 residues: CSARLAGQQFF. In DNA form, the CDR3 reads TGCAGTGCTAGGCTCGCGGGGCAACAGTTCTTC.